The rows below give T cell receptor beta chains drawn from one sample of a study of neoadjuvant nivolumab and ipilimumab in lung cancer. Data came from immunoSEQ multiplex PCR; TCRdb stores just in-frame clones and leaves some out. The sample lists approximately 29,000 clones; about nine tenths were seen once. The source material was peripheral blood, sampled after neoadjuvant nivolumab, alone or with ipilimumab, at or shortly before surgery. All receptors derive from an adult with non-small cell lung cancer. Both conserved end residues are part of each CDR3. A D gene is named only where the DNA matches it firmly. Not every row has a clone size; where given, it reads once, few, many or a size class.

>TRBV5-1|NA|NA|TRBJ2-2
TGCGCCAGCAGCTTGGCCCAGGGCGGGCCCGGGGAGCTGTTTTTT
CASSLAQGGPGELFF
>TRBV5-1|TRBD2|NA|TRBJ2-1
TGCGCCAGCAGCTTGACCCCTCTAGCGGGGGGGCGGGTTGAGCAGTTCTTC
CASSLTPLAGGRVEQFF
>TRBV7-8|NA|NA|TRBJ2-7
TGTGCCAGCAGCTCTCTGTCCCGCGAGCAGTACTTC
CASSSLSREQYF
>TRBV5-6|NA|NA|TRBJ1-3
TGTGCCAGCAGCTCGCAGGGGATTGGAAACACCATATATTTT
CASSSQGIGNTIYF
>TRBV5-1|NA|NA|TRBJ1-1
TGCGCCAGCAGCTTGGTGGCAGGGACGAACACTGAAGCTTTCTTT
CASSLVAGTNTEAFF
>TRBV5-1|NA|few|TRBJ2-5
TGCGCCAGCAGTGAGAGGGTAGGAGGAGAGACCCAGTACTTC
CASSERVGGETQYF
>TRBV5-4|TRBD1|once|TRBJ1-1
TGTGCCAGCAGTCGAGAGAGGGGGCATACTGAAGCTTTCTTT
CASSRERGHTEAFF
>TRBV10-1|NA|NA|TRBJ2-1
TGCGCCAGCAGTGAGTCCGTCTACAGGCCCTACAATGAGCAGTTCTTC
CASSESVYRPYNEQFF
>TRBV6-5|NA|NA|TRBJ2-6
TGTGCCAGCAGTTACTTCCAGGCGCGTGGGGCCAACGTCCTGACTTTC
CASSYFQARGANVLTF
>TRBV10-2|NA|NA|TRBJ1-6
TGCGCCAGCAGTGACCAGGGGACTTCACCCCTCCACTTT
CASSDQGTSPLHF
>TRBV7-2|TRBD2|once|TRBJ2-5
TGTGCCAGCAGCCCGACTAGCGGGGGGGCTCGAGAGACCCAGTACTTC
CASSPTSGGARETQYF
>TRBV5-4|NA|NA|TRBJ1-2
TGTGCCAGCAGCTTGGCTGGGGCCCTCTACACCTTC
CASSLAGALYTF
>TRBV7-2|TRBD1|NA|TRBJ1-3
TGTGCCAGCAGCTTATACGCAGGGGGTTCTGGAAACACCATATATTTT
CASSLYAGGSGNTIYF
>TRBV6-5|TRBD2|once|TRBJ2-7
TGTGCCAGCAGTTACCTACGGGGGGGCTACGAGCAGTACTTC
CASSYLRGGYEQYF
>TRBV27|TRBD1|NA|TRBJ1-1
TGTGCCAGCACGGGACAGTCGAACACTGAAGCTTTCTTT
CASTGQSNTEAFF
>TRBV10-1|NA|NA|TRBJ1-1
TGCGCCAGCAGTGAGTCGGGGAGCTACAGAATAACTTTCTTT
CASSESGSYRITFF
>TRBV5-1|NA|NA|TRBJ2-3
TGCGCCAGCAGCCTAGATACAGATACGCAGTATTTT
CASSLDTDTQYF
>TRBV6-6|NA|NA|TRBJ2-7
TGTGCCAGCAGTGGGGGCGGTGTCGTCGGTGACGAGCAGTACTTC
CASSGGGVVGDEQYF
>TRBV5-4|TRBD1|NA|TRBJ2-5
TGTGCCAGCAGCCTCCCGGGACAGGGGTGGGAAGAGACCCAGTACTTC
CASSLPGQGWEETQYF
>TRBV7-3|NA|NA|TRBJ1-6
TGTGCCAGCAGCTTAACAATGAATAATAATTCACCCCTCCACTTT
CASSLTMNNNSPLHF
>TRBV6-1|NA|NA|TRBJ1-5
TGTGCCAGCAGGGTAGGTAGCAATCAGCCCCAGCATTTT
CASRVGSNQPQHF
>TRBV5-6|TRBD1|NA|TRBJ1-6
TGTGCCAGCAGCAAGGGACAGGGATATAATTCACCCCTCCACTTT
CASSKGQGYNSPLHF
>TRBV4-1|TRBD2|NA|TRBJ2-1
TGCGCCAGCAGCCAACTCCGCCTCTTAGCGGGGGCGTACAATGAGCAGTTCTTC
CASSQLRLLAGAYNEQFF
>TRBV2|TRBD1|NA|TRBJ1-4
TGTGCCAGCAGTGTGGGACAGCGGCATGAAAAACTGTTTTTT
CASSVGQRHEKLFF
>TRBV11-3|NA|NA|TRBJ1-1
TGTGCCAGCAGCTTAAAACCGAACACTGAAGCTTTCTTT
CASSLKPNTEAFF
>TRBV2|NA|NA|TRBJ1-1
TGTGCCAGCAGTGATTTGGGGGGTTCCGCTGAAGCTTTCTTT
CASSDLGGSAEAFF
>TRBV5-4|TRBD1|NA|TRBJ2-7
TGTGCCAGCAGCCCGTCTTCGGGACAGGGCTACGAGCAGTACTTC
CASSPSSGQGYEQYF
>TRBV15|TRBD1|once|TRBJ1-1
TGTGCCACCAGCAGAGCAGCGATGGGGACAGTGAACACTGAAGCTTTCTTT
CATSRAAMGTVNTEAFF
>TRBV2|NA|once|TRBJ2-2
TGTGCCAGCAGTGATACAGGGACCGGGGAGCTGTTTTTT
CASSDTGTGELFF
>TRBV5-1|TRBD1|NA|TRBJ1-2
TGCGCCAGCAGCTTGGGGGCAGGGGGCTTAGACTATGGCTACACCTTC
CASSLGAGGLDYGYTF
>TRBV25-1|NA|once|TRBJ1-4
TGTGCCAGCGACGGTGGGGGGCCGGATGAAAAACTGTTTTTT
CASDGGGPDEKLFF
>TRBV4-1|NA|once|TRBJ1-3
TGCGCCAGCAGCCAAGGCGCGGGTCGCTCTGGAAACACCATATATTTT
CASSQGAGRSGNTIYF
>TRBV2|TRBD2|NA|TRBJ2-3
TGTGCAGGACTAGCGGGTACTGTCCCAGATACGCAGTATTTT
CAGLAGTVPDTQYF
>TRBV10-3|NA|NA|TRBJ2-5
TGTGCCATGGGGCAGGATCAAGAGACCCAGTACTTC
CAMGQDQETQYF
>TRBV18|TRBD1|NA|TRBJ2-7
TGTGCCAGCTCACCAAGGACAGGGGATAACGAGCAGTACTTC
CASSPRTGDNEQYF
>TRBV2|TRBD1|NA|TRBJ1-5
TGTGCCAGCAGGCGGGACAGGGACAATCAGCCCCAGCATTTT
CASRRDRDNQPQHF
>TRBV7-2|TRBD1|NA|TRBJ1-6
TGTGCCAGCAGCTTGTCTTCTTACAGGGGGCATTCACCCCTCCACTTT
CASSLSSYRGHSPLHF
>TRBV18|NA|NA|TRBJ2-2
TGTGCCAGCTCACTCGGGGGATCCCTAAGCGGGGAGCTGTTTTTT
CASSLGGSLSGELFF
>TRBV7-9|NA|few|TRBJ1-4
TGTGCCAGCAGCTCCATACTACAACTATCGAATGAAAAACTGTTTTTT
CASSSILQLSNEKLFF
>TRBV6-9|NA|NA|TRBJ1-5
TGTGCCAGCAGTTATCGGTTCCGGGGCGATCAGCCCCAGCATTTT
CASSYRFRGDQPQHF
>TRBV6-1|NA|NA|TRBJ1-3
TGTGCCAGCAGTGAATTGGGTAGCTCTGGAAACACCATATATTTT
CASSELGSSGNTIYF
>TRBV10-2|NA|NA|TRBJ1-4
TGCGCCAGCAGCGAAAGACGGTCTGCCTCAACCCCAACTAATGAAAAACTGTTTTTT
CASSERRSASTPTNEKLFF
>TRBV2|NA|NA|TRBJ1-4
TGTGCCAGCACCGACACAGACAGTCGAGGGGTGTTTTTT
CASTDTDSRGVFF
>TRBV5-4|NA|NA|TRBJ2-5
TGTGCCAGCAGCTTGGCGGGGCTACAAGAGACCCAGTACTTC
CASSLAGLQETQYF
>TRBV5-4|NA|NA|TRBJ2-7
TGTGCCAGCAGCTTGAGCAGCTCCTACGAGCAGTACTTC
CASSLSSSYEQYF
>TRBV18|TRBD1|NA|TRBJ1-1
TGTGCCAGCTCACCCGGCGGGACAGGGGGCGAAGGAGCTTTCTTT
CASSPGGTGGEGAFF
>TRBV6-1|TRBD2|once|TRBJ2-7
TGTGCCAGCAGTGGATGGGGATTGGGGACTAACCACGAGCAGTACTTC
CASSGWGLGTNHEQYF
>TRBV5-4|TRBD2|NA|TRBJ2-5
TGTGCCAGCAGCGTAAATAGCGGGGGGCTCGCAGAGACCCAGTACTTC
CASSVNSGGLAETQYF
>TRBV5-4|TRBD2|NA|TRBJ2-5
TGTGCCAGCAGCTTGGGAGACCTAGCGGGGGGATCCACAGAGACCCAGTACTTC
CASSLGDLAGGSTETQYF
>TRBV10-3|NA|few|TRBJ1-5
TGTGCCATCAGTGAGGAACCACCCCAGCCCCAGCATTTT
CAISEEPPQPQHF
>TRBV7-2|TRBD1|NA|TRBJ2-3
TGTGCCAGCAGCCTGCTTCCGCACGGGACAGGGACAGATACGCAGTATTTT
CASSLLPHGTGTDTQYF
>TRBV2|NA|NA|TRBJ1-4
TGTGCCAGCAGTCGGACGGATGCAACTAATGAAAAACTGTTTTTT
CASSRTDATNEKLFF
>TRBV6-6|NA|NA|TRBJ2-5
TGTGCCAGCAGTTATGCAGGGCGGGAGACCCAGTACTTC
CASSYAGRETQYF
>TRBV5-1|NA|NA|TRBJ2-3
TGCGCCAGCAGCTTGGGACAGCCCACAGATACGCAGTATTTT
CASSLGQPTDTQYF